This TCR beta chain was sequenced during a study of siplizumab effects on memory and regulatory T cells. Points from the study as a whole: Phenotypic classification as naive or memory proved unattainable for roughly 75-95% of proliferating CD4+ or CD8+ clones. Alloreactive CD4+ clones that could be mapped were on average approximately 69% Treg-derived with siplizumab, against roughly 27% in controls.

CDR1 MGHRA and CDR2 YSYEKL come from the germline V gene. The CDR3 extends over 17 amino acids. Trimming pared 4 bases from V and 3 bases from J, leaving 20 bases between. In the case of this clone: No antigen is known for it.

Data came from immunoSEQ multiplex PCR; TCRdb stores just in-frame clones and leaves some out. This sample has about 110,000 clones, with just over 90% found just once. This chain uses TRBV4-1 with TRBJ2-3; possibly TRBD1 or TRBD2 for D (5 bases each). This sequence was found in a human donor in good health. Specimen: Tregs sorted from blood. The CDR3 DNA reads TGCGCCAGCAGCCTACATACTCTGAGGGGACGAACAGATACGCAGTATTTT. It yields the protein CASSLHTLRGRTDTQYF.